The text below deals with one T cell receptor beta chain. Its antigen is unknown. The germline gives CDR1 SGDLS, CDR2 YYNGEE. V gave up 0 bases and J gave up 4 bases; unmatched junction bases: 5. The CDR3 length is 15 residues. The PCR was carried out with 60 Vbeta primers and 13 Jbeta primers. Using immunoSEQ multiplex PCR, the repertoire was profiled, and TCRdb retains in-frame clones only, with some absent. The repertoire includes about 120,000 clones, 75% to 90% of them detected once, and around 2% sits in the top ten. The sample belongs to a study of cytomegalovirus exposure and HLA in healthy donors. Study-wide results and caveats: Prior analysis indicated that the majority of TCR beta V segments exhibited productivity approximately 87% or approximately 30% of the time.

The source material was PBMCs. The chain uses TRBV9 and TRBJ2-5; TRBD1 matches at 8 bases. This receptor was taken from a man aged 35 to 55 in good health and CMV-seronegative. Here the CDR3 reads CASSVVGGQGETQYF. In nucleotides, the CDR3 is TGTGCCAGCAGCGTAGTTGGAGGACAGGGAGAGACCCAGTACTTC.